This T cell receptor beta chain was profiled in a study of T cell changes during pregnancy in multiple sclerosis. Measured with immunoSEQ multiplex PCR; TCRdb has only the in-frame clones, and not every one. This table holds almost 50,000 clones, 92% found once. This TCR came from a female donor with multiple sclerosis, enrolled in a pregnancy study. The sequencing used peripheral blood, collected after pregnancy.

Here the CDR3 DNA reads TGTGCCAGCAGCTTAGCGCTAGCGGGGGGGTTTGGAGATACGCAGTATTTT. It yields the protein CASSLALAGGFGDTQYF. The V call is TRBV7-6, the J call TRBJ2-3, with TRBD2 matching 12 bases. With V trimmed by 0 bases and J by 5 bases, 6 bases remained unmatched. Germline V gene data show CDR1 as SGHVS and CDR2 as FNYEAQ. The CDR3 is 17 amino acids.